In this sample, the clone carrying this T cell receptor (beta chain) turned up a few times. The antigen remains unidentified. The V gene's germline CDR1 is MNHNS and CDR2 SASEGT. The CDR3 extends over 15 amino acids. V was trimmed by 7 bases and J by 1 base, leaving 15 bases between them. These data come from a study of blood T cells in healthy people across ages. The overall study: Using template switching, researchers captured about one barcoded beta molecule for each two T cells. Study conclusions and caveats: The recorded TCR beta diversity per million T cells decreased in a roughly linear manner with age.

With a J-beta primer mix and a sample-barcoded 5' primer, a second PCR ran roughly 6 to 11 cycles. Every sample produced at least 3 million CDR3-containing paired-end reads. TCRdb reprocessed the 5' RACE reads with MiXCR, giving one entry per CDR3 protein. Of 650,000 to 1,000,000 distinct CDR3 sequences listed, 35% to 40% are singletons. The genes are TRBV6-1 and TRBJ2-3; perhaps TRBD1 as D (6 bases). Sequenced: blood. This sequence was found in a man aged 18 to 29 in good health. The CDR3 loop reads CASKWGPEGTDTQYF. CDR3 sequence (DNA): TGTGCCAGCAAGTGGGGGCCGGAGGGCACAGATACGCAGTATTTT.